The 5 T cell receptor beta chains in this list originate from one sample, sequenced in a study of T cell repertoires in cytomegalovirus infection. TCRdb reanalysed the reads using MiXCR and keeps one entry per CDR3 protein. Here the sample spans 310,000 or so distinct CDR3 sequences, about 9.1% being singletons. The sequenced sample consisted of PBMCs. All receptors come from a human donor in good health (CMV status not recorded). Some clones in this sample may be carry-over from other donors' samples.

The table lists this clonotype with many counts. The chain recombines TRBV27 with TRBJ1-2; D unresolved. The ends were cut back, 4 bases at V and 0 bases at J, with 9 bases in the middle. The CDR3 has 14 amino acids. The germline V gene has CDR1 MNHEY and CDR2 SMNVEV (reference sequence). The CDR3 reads CASSSTYTNYGYTF. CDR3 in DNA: TGTGCCAGCAGTTCGACATATACTAACTATGGCTACACCTTC.

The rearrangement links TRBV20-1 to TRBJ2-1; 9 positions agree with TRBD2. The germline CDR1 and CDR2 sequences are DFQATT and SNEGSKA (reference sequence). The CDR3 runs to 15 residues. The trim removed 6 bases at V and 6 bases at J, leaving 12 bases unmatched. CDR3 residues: CSARSILAGFNEQFF. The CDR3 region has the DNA TGCAGTGCCAGAAGTATCCTAGCGGGGTTCAATGAGCAGTTCTTC.

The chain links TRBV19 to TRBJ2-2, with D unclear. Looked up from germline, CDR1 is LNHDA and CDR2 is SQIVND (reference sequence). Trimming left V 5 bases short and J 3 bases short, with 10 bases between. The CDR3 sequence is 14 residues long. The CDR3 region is CASSVMVDTGELFF. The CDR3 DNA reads TGTGCCAGTAGTGTTATGGTGGACACCGGGGAGCTGTTTTTT.

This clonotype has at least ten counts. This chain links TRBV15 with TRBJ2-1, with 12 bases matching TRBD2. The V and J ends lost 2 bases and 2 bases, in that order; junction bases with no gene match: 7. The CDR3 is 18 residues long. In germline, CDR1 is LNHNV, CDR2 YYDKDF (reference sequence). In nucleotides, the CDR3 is TGTGCCACCAGCAGACCGCTAGCGGGGGGGAGGGCCTACAATGAGCAGTTCTTC. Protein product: CATSRPLAGGRAYNEQFF. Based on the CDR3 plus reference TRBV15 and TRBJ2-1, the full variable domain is DAMVIQNPRYQVTQFGKPVTLSCSQTLNHNVMYWYQQKSSQAPKLLFHYYDKDFNNEADTPDNFQSRRPNTSFCFLDIRSPGLGDTAMYLCATSRPLAGGRAYNEQFFGPGTRLTVL.

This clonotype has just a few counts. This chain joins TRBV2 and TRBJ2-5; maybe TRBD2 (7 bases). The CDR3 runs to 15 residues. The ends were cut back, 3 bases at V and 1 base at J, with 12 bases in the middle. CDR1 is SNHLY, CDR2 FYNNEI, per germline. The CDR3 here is CASSDRRGGQETQYF. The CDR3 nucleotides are TGTGCCAGCAGTGATCGTAGGGGGGGCCAAGAGACCCAGTACTTC.